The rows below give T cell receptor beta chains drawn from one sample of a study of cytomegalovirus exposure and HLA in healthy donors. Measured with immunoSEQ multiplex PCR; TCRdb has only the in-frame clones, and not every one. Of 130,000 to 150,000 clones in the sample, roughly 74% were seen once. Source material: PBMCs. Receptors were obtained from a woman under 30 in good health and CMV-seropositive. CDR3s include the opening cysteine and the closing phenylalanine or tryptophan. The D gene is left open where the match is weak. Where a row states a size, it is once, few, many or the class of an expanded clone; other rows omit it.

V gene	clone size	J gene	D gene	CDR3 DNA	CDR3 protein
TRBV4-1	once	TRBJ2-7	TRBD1	TGCGCCAGCAGCCAGGGTGGGGACAGGGTCTACGAGCAGTACTTC	CASSQGGDRVYEQYF
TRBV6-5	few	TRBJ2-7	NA	TGTGCCAGCAGTTTGACAGGCTCCTACGAGCAGTACTTC	CASSLTGSYEQYF
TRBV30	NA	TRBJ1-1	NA	TGTGCCTGGAGTACAGGCGTTAACACTGAAGCTTTCTTT	CAWSTGVNTEAFF
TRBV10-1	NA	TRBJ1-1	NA	TGCGCCAGCAGGGGAACAGGGAAAGACACTGAAGCTTTCTTT	CASRGTGKDTEAFF
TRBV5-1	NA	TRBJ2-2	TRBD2	TGCGCCAGCAGCTTCGGGACTAGCGGGGGAACCGGGGAGCTGTTTTTT	CASSFGTSGGTGELFF
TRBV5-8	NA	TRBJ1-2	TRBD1	TGTGCCAGCAGCGCACGGGACAGGGGAAGCTATGGCTACACCTTC	CASSARDRGSYGYTF
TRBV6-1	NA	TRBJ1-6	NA	TGTGCCAGCAGTGAACTTCGAACAAATTCACCCCTCCACTTT	CASSELRTNSPLHF
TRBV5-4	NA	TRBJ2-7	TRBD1	TGTGCCAGCAGTCTGGACAGGGCCTACGAGCAGTACTTC	CASSLDRAYEQYF
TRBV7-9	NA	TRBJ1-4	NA	TGTGCCAGCAGCTTAGGACAGCTTAATGAAAAACTGTTTTTT	CASSLGQLNEKLFF
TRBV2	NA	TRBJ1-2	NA	TGTGCCAGCAGTGAAATCGGGGAGAAAATCTATGGCTACACCTTC	CASSEIGEKIYGYTF
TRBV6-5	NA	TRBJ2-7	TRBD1	TGTGCCAGCAGGTTGGGGACAGGGATCGGCGAGCAGTACTTC	CASRLGTGIGEQYF
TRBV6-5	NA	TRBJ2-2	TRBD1	TGTGCCAGCAGGAGAGACAGGGGGCGGATCGGGGAGCTGTTTTTT	CASRRDRGRIGELFF
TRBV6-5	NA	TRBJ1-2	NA	TGTGCCAGCAGTTCGGAGTACGGCTACACCTTC	CASSSEYGYTF
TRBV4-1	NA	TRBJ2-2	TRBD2	TGCGCCAGCAGCCACTTAGCGGGGGGCTACACCGGGGAGCTGTTTTTT	CASSHLAGGYTGELFF
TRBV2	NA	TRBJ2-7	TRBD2	TGTGCCAGCAGGGCCAGACTAGCGGGGGGGCCCGAGCAGTACTTC	CASRARLAGGPEQYF
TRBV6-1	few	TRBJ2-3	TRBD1	TGTGCCAGCAGTGAAGCTTCAGGGGGCTTAACAGATACGCAGTATTTT	CASSEASGGLTDTQYF
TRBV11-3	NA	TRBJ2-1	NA	TGTGCCAGCAGCCGACAGGAATATGAGCAGTTCTTC	CASSRQEYEQFF
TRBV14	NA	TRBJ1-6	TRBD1	TGTGCCAGCAGCAGACAGGGATACAGTTCACCCCTCCACTTT	CASSRQGYSSPLHF
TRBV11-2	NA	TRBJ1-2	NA	TGTGCCAGCAGCCTTCCGGGGGGGAACTATGGCTACACCTTC	CASSLPGGNYGYTF
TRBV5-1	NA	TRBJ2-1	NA	TGCGCCAGCAGCTTCGGACTGGTCTCCTACAATGAGCAGTTCTTC	CASSFGLVSYNEQFF
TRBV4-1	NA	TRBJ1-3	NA	TGCGCCAGCAGCCAAGATAGGGGGGGAGGGAACACCATATATTTT	CASSQDRGGGNTIYF
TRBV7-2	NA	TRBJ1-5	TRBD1	TGTGCCAGCAGCTCAGGCAGGGGGCAAGGGCAGCCCCAGCATTTT	CASSSGRGQGQPQHF
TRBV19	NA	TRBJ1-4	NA	TGTGCCAGTAGTACGAGACATTCAAGGGGTAATGAAAAACTGTTTTTT	CASSTRHSRGNEKLFF
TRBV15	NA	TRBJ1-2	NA	TGTGCCACCAGCGTGGACAGAGCTAACTATGGCTACACCTTC	CATSVDRANYGYTF
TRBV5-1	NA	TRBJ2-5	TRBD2	TGCGCCAGCAGGACGGGGGGGCAAGAGACCCAGTACTTC	CASRTGGQETQYF
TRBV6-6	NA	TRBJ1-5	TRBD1	TGTGCCAGCAAGCGGACAGGCTTTAACCATCCCCAGCATTTT	CASKRTGFNHPQHF
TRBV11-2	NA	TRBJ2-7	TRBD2	TGTGCCAGCAGCTTAGTATCGGGTAGCGGGGGGTACGAGCAGTACTTC	CASSLVSGSGGYEQYF
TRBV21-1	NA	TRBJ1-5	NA	TGTGCCAGCAGCACAATACCAGGACAGTATAGCAATCAGCCCCAGCATTTT	CASSTIPGQYSNQPQHF
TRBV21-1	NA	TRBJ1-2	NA	TGTGCCAGCAGCAAAGGGGCAGGGACTAACTATGGCTACACCTTC	CASSKGAGTNYGYTF
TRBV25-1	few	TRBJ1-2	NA	TGTGCCAGCAGTGAATACCCAGCGGGCGACTATGGCTACACCTTC	CASSEYPAGDYGYTF
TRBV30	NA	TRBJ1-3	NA	TGTGCCTGGAGACCCCCTAAGAGCTCTGGAAACACCATATATTTT	CAWRPPKSSGNTIYF